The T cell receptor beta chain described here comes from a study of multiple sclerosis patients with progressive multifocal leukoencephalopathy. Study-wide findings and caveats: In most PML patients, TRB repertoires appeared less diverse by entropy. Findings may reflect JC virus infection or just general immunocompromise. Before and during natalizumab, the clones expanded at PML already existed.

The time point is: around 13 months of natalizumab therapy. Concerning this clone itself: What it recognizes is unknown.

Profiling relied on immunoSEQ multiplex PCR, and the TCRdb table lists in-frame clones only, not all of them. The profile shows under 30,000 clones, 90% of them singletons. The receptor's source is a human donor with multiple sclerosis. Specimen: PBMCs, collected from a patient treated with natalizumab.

The CDR3, as DNA: TGCGCCAGCAGCCGGCTGGTCTTAGGCTTAATGAACACTGAAGCTTTCTTT. This codes for CASSRLVLGLMNTEAFF. V and J are TRBV5-1 and TRBJ1-1; the D is unclear. The germline gives CDR1 SGHRS, CDR2 YFSETQ. V lost 4 bases and J lost 0, with 19 bases in between. This CDR3 region has 17 residues.